Below are 11 T cell receptor beta chains sequenced from a single sample in a study of regulatory T cells in long-lasting Graves disease. Assembly of TCR beta libraries relied on iRepertoire HTBI primers together with Arm-PCR of CDR3 regions. TCRdb re-analysed the multiplex PCR reads in MiXCR, keeping a single row per CDR3 protein. The sample records 450,000 or so distinct CDR3 sequences, less than 25% being singletons. Regarding time point: persistent/refractory GD, antithyroid drugs over 5 years with positive TRAb. Researchers made the TCR library from RNA that was extracted from PBMCs. Sequencing used peripheral blood mononuclear cells (PBMCs), obtained when the disease was refractory, from a patient treated with antithyroid drugs. Source of these receptors: a female donor with Graves disease.

This clonotype was counted many times. The V and J genes are TRBV11-2 and TRBJ2-6, with unresolved D. CDR1 SGHAT and CDR2 FQNNGV come from the germline V gene. The CDR3 has 15 residues. V lost 1 base and J 2 bases, leaving 6 bases between the germline ends. The DNA for the CDR3 is TGTGCCAGCAGCTTAGGGCCGACTGGGGCCAACGTCCTGACTTTC. Amino acids: CASSLGPTGANVLTF.

This clonotype was counted many times. The chain uses TRBV12-3 or TRBV12-4 and TRBJ2-7; D possibly corresponds to TRBD1 (5 bases). This CDR3 has 14 residues. The V gene lost 1 base and the J gene lost 4 bases, with 11 bases spanning the gap. CDR3 sequence reads: CASSLGGSLYEQYF. CDR3 sequence (DNA): TGTGCCAGCAGTTTAGGGGGCAGCCTATACGAGCAGTACTTC.

The table lists this clonotype with many counts. The chain uses TRBV5-5 and TRBJ2-7; D uncertain. V shed 0 bases and J shed 6 bases, with 13 bases lying between them. The CDR3 length is 14 residues. The germline V gene encodes CDR1 SGHKS and CDR2 YYEKEE (reference sequence). The CDR3 is CASSLGARLGEQYF. The CDR3 DNA sequence: TGTGCCAGCAGCTTGGGTGCCAGGTTGGGCGAGCAGTACTTC.

The CDR3 reads CASSASGLLNTEAFF. The CDR3 DNA is TGCGCCAGCAGCGCCTCGGGTTTATTAAACACTGAAGCTTTCTTT. The rearrangement joins TRBV5-1 to TRBJ1-1; D is uncertain. Germline CDR1 SGHRS, CDR2 YFSETQ. This CDR3 region has 15 residues. The V gene lost 4 bases and the J gene lost 2 bases, with 15 bases spanning the gap.

CDR3 in amino acids: CSAPRTSANEQFF. The CDR3 region has the DNA TGCAGTGCTCCGAGGACTAGTGCCAATGAGCAGTTCTTC. The chain employs TRBV20-1 and TRBJ2-1; TRBD2 matches at 7 bases. CDR1 is DFQATT, CDR2 SNEGSKA, per germline (reference sequence). Germline trimming cut 5 bases from V and 6 bases from J; bases unmatched to any gene: 7. The CDR3 loop spans 13 amino acids.

This clonotype was recorded at least ten times. The chain employs TRBV12-3 or TRBV12-4 and TRBJ1-2, with D unclear. V was trimmed by 2 bases and J by 8 bases, leaving 9 bases between them. The CDR3 runs 12 residues. The CDR3 nucleotides read TGTGCCAGCAGTTTAATCGCGGGGGGCTACACCTTC. Translation gives CASSLIAGGYTF.

Comments on this clonotype: A clone one base away is much larger, so this may be a read error. The conserved closing phenylalanine or tryptophan is absent in this CDR3, likely reflecting a read error. The chain is built from TRBV28 and TRBJ1-4, with a weak D call TRBD1 (5 bases). This CDR3 has 15 amino acids. Trimming stripped 3 bases from V and 8 bases from J, with 16 bases between. Germline assignment: CDR1 MDHEN and CDR2 SYDVKM. CDR3 in amino acids: CASSFLTGAGEKLFL. The CDR3 coding sequence is TGTGCCAGCAGTTTCTTAACAGGTGCTGGCGAAAAACTGTTTCTT.

This clonotype was detected many times. The chain recombines TRBV19 with TRBJ2-5; D may correspond to TRBD1 or TRBD2 (5 bases each). The CDR3 spans 16 residues. Trimming stripped 6 bases from V and 2 bases from J, with 19 bases between. CDR1 LNHDA and CDR2 SQIVND come from the germline V gene (reference sequence). Here the CDR3 reads CASSKDPGTTQETQYF. The DNA for the CDR3 is TGTGCCAGTAGCAAAGACCCCGGGACCACTCAAGAGACCCAGTACTTC.

V usage is TRBV9 and J usage is TRBJ2-6; TRBD2 is a possible D gene (5 bases). The V gene lost 0 bases and the J gene lost 0 bases, with 13 bases spanning the gap. The germline V gene encodes CDR1 SGDLS and CDR2 YYNGEE. CDR3 length equals 18 residues. For the CDR3, the DNA is TGTGCCAGCAGCGTAGAGGTGGTCGGAGGCTCTGGGGCCAACGTCCTGACTTTC. Translation gives CASSVEVVGGSGANVLTF.

In DNA form, the CDR3 reads TGTGCCAGCAGTAGCCCTAGGGACAGAGCTAACTATGGCTACACCTTC. Translating it yields CASSSPRDRANYGYTF. This chain joins TRBV6-1 and TRBJ1-2; 7 nucleotides agree with TRBD1. CDR1 is MNHNS and CDR2 is SASEGT in the germline V gene. Losses at the gene ends were 5 bases for V and 0 bases for J; bases not matched to a gene: 9. The CDR3 has 16 amino acids.

The chain uses TRBV13 and TRBJ2-7; 8 bases fit TRBD2. The germline V gene has CDR1 PRHDT and CDR2 FYEKMQ (reference sequence). After removal of 5 bases from V and 2 bases from J, the junction contained 8 bases not matched to a gene. The CDR3 length is 15 residues. As DNA, the CDR3 is TGTGCCAGCAGCCCCCGTGGTAGCGGGACCTACGAGCAGTACTTC. Its translation is CASSPRGSGTYEQYF.